This T cell receptor (beta chain) was recovered during a study of CD8+CD57+ T cells in acquired aplastic anemia. Study context: Sorted CD4+ and CD8+ cells yielded DNA averaging around 3 ug.

The template used for profiling TCR beta VDJ and CDR3 was genomic DNA. TCRdb called the reads again in MiXCR, with one record for every CDR3 protein. Here the sample spans about 180,000 distinct CDR3 sequences, less than 65% being singletons. Patients included in sequencing had previously demonstrated CD8+CD57+ cell expansion by flow cytometry. Patient blood was sampled before any therapy had been received. Germline V CDR1 and CDR2: KGHDR, SFDVKD. Trimming stripped 7 bases from V and 3 bases from J, with 14 bases between. The CDR3 covers 15 residues. Only a few counts were recorded for this clonotype. The V call is TRBV24-1, the J call TRBJ2-2, with D maybe TRBD1 (5 bases). Sequences were obtained from sorted CD4+, CD8+, or CD8+CD57+ T cells (not recorded which) from PBMCs. This sequence originates from a human donor with aplastic anemia. This chain's CDR3 is CATSPQGRDTGELFF. In DNA, the CDR3 is TGTGCCACCAGCCCCCAGGGAAGGGACACCGGGGAGCTGTTTTTT.